The 20 T cell receptor beta chains given below trace back to one sample, sequenced in a study of control samples from healthy donors and cancer patients. Libraries were prepared by immunoSEQ multiplex PCR; TCRdb keeps only in-frame clonotypes and omits some of them. The profile shows about 190,000 clones, about 91% of them singletons. Sample: blood. These TCRs come from a man aged 30-40 years in good health.

The V call is TRBV2, the J call TRBJ2-2, with no clear D. CDR3 length: 13 amino acids. Germline-derived CDR1 and CDR2 are SNHLY and FYNNEI. V gave up 3 bases and J gave up 2 bases, with 4 bases separating them. The CDR3 sequence is CASSDPNTGELFF. CDR3 bases: TGTGCCAGCAGTGACCCCAACACCGGGGAGCTGTTTTTT.

The chain is built from TRBV7-8 and TRBJ2-4, with unresolved D. This CDR3 spans 15 amino acids. Germline V gives CDR1 SGHVS, CDR2 FQNEAQ. V lost 2 bases and J lost 8, with 16 bases in between. CDR3: CASSLFRGSMHIQYF. The DNA of the CDR3 is TGTGCCAGCAGCTTATTCCGTGGGTCGATGCACATTCAGTACTTC.

This clone has a handful of counts. The rearrangement uses TRBV5-6 and TRBJ1-6; weak D call: TRBD1 (5 bases). The V end lost 5 bases, the J end lost 7 bases, and 7 bases lay between the germline ends. The CDR3 extends over 12 amino acids. Germline V gene data show CDR1 as SGHDT and CDR2 as YYEEEE. The CDR3 region is CASRWGNSPLHF. The CDR3 coding sequence is TGTGCCAGCAGATGGGGGAATTCACCCCTCCACTTT.

The gene calls are TRBV2 and TRBJ1-2, with D possibly TRBD1 on 5 matching bases. Trimming stripped 4 bases from V and 4 bases from J, with 13 bases between. The CDR3 spans 14 residues. Germline V gene lookup returns CDR1 SNHLY and CDR2 FYNNEI. CDR3 sequence (DNA): TGTGCCAGCAGTGGCTACAGGAGTGTCTATGGCTACACCTTC. Its translation is CASSGYRSVYGYTF.

The chain joins TRBV10-3 to TRBJ1-1; no clear D. CDR3 length: 16 residues. The germline V gene has CDR1 ENHRY and CDR2 SYGVKD. Trimming took off 3 bases at V and 3 bases at J, with 17 bases between the two ends. Here the CDR3 reads CAISENESDRDTEAFF. CDR3 nucleotide sequence: TGTGCCATCAGTGAAAACGAGTCGGATCGCGACACTGAAGCTTTCTTT.

This sequence joins TRBV6-5 and TRBJ1-3, with 8 bases identical to TRBD1. The trim removed 11 bases at V and 4 bases at J, leaving 4 bases unmatched. Germline V gene lookup returns CDR1 MNHEY and CDR2 SVGAGI. The CDR3 has 12 amino acids. DNA for the CDR3: TGTGCCGGACGGACAGGGGGAAACACCATATATTTT. Amino acid sequence: CAGRTGGNTIYF.

The chain links TRBV5-4 to TRBJ2-7; no definite D call. The CDR3 has 14 residues. The germline V gene encodes CDR1 SGHNT and CDR2 YYREEE (reference sequence). The V end was cut by 4 bases, the J end by 0 bases, with 11 bases between. CDR3 DNA: TGTGCCAGCAGCCCGGACGGCGCCTCCTACGAGCAGTACTTC. Protein sequence: CASSPDGASYEQYF. Combining the CDR3 with reference TRBV5-4 and TRBJ2-7 gives the whole variable domain ETGVTQSPTHLIKTRGQQVTLRCSSQSGHNTVSWYQQALGQGPQFIFQYYREEENGRGNFPPRFSGLQFPNYSSELNVNALELDDSALYLCASSPDGASYEQYFGPGTRLTVT.

The chain links TRBV6-5 to TRBJ2-2; D perhaps matches TRBD1 (6 bases). Germline loops: CDR1 MNHEY, CDR2 SVGAGI. V lost 4 bases to trimming and J lost 4 bases, with 10 bases between them. This CDR3 comprises 14 residues. CDR3 nucleotide sequence: TGTGCCAGCAGTTCATGGGACACCACCGGGGAGCTGTTTTTT. As protein: CASSSWDTTGELFF.

The chain joins TRBV30 to TRBJ2-2; possible D gene TRBD1, 6 bases. From germline, CDR1 is GTSNPN and CDR2 SVGIG (reference sequence). The V end was cut by 5 bases, the J end by 6 bases, with 13 bases between. The CDR3 runs to 13 residues. CDR3 sequence reads: CAWRRGGPGELFF. CDR3 DNA sequence: TGTGCCTGGCGGCGAGGGGGTCCCGGGGAGCTGTTTTTT. Full variable domain (missing parts from reference TRBV30 and TRBJ2-2): SQTIHQWPATLVQPVGSPLSLECTVEGTSNPNLYWYRQAAGRGLQLLFYSVGIGQISSEVPQNLSASRPQDRQFILSSKKLLLSDSGFYLCAWRRGGPGELFFGEGSRLTVL.

V gene TRBV5-6 combines with J gene TRBJ1-4; TRBD1 might be the D (5 bases). Germline CDR1 SGHDT, CDR2 YYEEEE. This CDR3 comprises 13 residues. V gave up 0 bases and J gave up 8 bases, with 8 bases separating them. CDR3 sequence reads: CASSLGTGEKLFF. CDR3 nucleotide sequence: TGTGCCAGCAGCTTGGGTACAGGAGAAAAACTGTTTTTT.

This chain uses TRBV5-4 with TRBJ2-3; D is perhaps TRBD1 or TRBD2 (5 bases each). This CDR3 has 16 residues. CDR1 is SGHNT and CDR2 is YYREEE in the germline V gene (reference sequence). The V end was cut by 0 bases, the J end by 2 bases, with 13 bases between. This CDR3 is CASSLARLGDTDTQYF. For the CDR3, the DNA is TGTGCCAGCAGCTTGGCGCGATTGGGGGACACAGATACGCAGTATTTT.

The chain carries TRBV27 and TRBJ2-1; 9 nucleotides line up with TRBD2. The CDR3 extends over 15 amino acids. J lost 14 bases, V lost 2 bases, and 13 bases had no gene match. The germline V gene encodes CDR1 MNHEY and CDR2 SMNVEV (reference sequence). The chain's CDR3 is CASSLGAAGGRGKFF. The CDR3 DNA sequence: TGTGCCAGCAGTTTAGGGGCTGCGGGGGGGCGAGGGAAGTTCTTC.

This chain connects TRBV18 to TRBJ2-7; 11 nucleotides align to TRBD1. This CDR3 has 16 amino acids. The V gene's germline CDR1 is KGHSH and CDR2 LQKENI. The junction had 11 bases not matched to a gene; V was cut back by 4 bases and J by 6 bases. The CDR3 nucleotides read TGTGCCAGCTCACTTACATCTGGGACAGGGGGACCCGAGCAGTACTTC. Translating gives CASSLTSGTGGPEQYF. Looking up the rest from reference TRBV18 and TRBJ2-7 gives the full variable domain: NAGVMQNPRHLVRRRGQEARLRCSPMKGHSHVYWYRQLPEEGLKFMVYLQKENIIDESGMPKERFSAEFPKEGPSILRIQQVVRGDSAAYFCASSLTSGTGGPEQYFGPGTRLTVT.

This rearrangement joins TRBV5-8 to TRBJ2-1; no reliable D call. Trimming stripped 4 bases from V and 4 bases from J, with 15 bases between. Germline lookup yields CDR1 SGHTS and CDR2 YDEGEE. This CDR3 region has 15 residues. In DNA form, the CDR3 reads TGTGCCAGCAGCCCTCGAGATCGGCTTTACAATGAGCAGTTCTTC. Residues: CASSPRDRLYNEQFF.

CDR3 nucleotide sequence: TGTGCCTGGAGTGTGGCCAGGACTACCGGGGAGCTGTTTTTT. Its translation: CAWSVARTTGELFF. The chain recombines TRBV30 with TRBJ2-2; D might be TRBD2 (5 bases). Trimming stripped 0 bases from V and 5 bases from J, with 10 bases between. The CDR3 runs 14 residues. Germline V gene lookup returns CDR1 GTSNPN and CDR2 SVGIG (reference sequence).

J is TRBJ1-2 and V is TRBV4-1; TRBD1 might be the D (5 bases). Per the germline V gene, CDR1 is MGHRA and CDR2 is YSYEKL. The CDR3 loop spans 12 amino acids. Trimming left V 5 bases short and J 7 bases short, with 11 bases between. The CDR3 sequence: CASSGPGFGYTF. The CDR3 bases are TGCGCCAGCAGCGGACCAGGGTTTGGCTACACCTTC.

This chain connects TRBV28 to TRBJ1-2; TRBD1 matches at 8 bases. This CDR3 is built from 19 residues. J was trimmed by 3 bases and V by 3 bases; bases with no gene match: 18. CDR1 is MDHEN, CDR2 SYDVKM, per germline. DNA of the CDR3: TGTGCCAGCAGTTTTTCAGGGGGCGCGTTGTCACTCGTTGACTATGGCTACACCTTC. Amino acids: CASSFSGGALSLVDYGYTF.

The chain recombines TRBV27 with TRBJ2-3, with TRBD2 matching 8 bases. J was trimmed by 4 bases and V by 5 bases; bases with no gene match: 11. Germline values: CDR1 MNHEY, CDR2 SMNVEV (reference sequence). The CDR3 runs to 16 residues. The CDR3 coding sequence is TGTGCCAGCAGTCCATTGGGACTAGTCACGGCAGATACGCAGTATTTT. It encodes CASSPLGLVTADTQYF.

The V call is TRBV9, the J call TRBJ2-1, with 12 positions matching TRBD2. The CDR3 covers 16 residues. Trimming cost V 4 bases and J 10 bases; bases outside gene matches: 12. Germline V gene lookup returns CDR1 SGDLS and CDR2 YYNGEE. CDR3 bases: TGTGCCAGCAGCCTGCGGACTAGCGGGGCCCAATGGGAGCAGTTCTTC. It translates to CASSLRTSGAQWEQFF. Full variable domain (remainder filled in from reference TRBV9 and TRBJ2-1): DSGVTQTPKHLITATGQRVTLRCSPRSGDLSVYWYQQSLDQGLQFLIQYYNGEERAKGNILERFSAQQFPDLHSELNLSSLELGDSALYFCASSLRTSGAQWEQFFGPGTRLTVL.

This clone has a handful of counts. The chain employs TRBV28 and TRBJ1-3; the D is unclear. This CDR3 is 13 amino acids long. With 4 bases removed from V and 0 bases from J, the gap between germline ends came to 4 bases. The V gene's germline CDR1 is MDHEN and CDR2 SYDVKM. CDR3 residues: CASSSYSGNTIYF. CDR3 in DNA: TGTGCCAGCAGTTCCTACTCTGGAAACACCATATATTTT.